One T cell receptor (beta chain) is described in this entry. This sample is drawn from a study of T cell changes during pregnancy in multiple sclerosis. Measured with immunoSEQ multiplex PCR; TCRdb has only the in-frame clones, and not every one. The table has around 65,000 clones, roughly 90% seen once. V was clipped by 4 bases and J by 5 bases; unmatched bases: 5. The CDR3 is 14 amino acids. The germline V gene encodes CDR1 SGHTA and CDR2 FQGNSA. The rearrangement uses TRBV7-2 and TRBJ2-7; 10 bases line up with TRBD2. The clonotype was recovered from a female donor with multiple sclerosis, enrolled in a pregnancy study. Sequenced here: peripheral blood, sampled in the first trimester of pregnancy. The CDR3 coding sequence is TGTGCCAGCAGCTACGGGACTAGCGTCGACGAGCAGTACTTC. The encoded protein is CASSYGTSVDEQYF.